These 19 T cell receptor beta chains were sequenced from one sample in a study of T cell repertoires in cytomegalovirus infection. A single record per CDR3 protein comes from TCRdb applying MiXCR to the reads. The sample gives roughly 280,000 distinct CDR3 sequences, roughly an eighth of which show up once; 8.8% is in the top ten. The specimen was PBMCs. These TCRs come from a human donor in good health (CMV status not recorded). Some clones in this sample may be carry-over from other donors' samples.

This clonotype has only a few counts. The rearrangement joins TRBV12-3 or TRBV12-4 to TRBJ2-7, with 9 bases lining up with TRBD2. With V trimmed by 4 bases and J by 2 bases, 3 bases remained unmatched. The CDR3 length is 14 residues. CDR3 sequence: CASSSGGGAYEQYF. CDR3 DNA: TGTGCCAGCAGTTCTGGCGGGGGGGCCTACGAGCAGTACTTC.

This clonotype occurred a few times. This CDR3 reads CSARSSGASSYNEQFF. For the CDR3, the DNA is TGCAGTGCTAGATCTTCTGGGGCCAGCTCCTACAATGAGCAGTTCTTC. The genes are TRBV20-1 and TRBJ2-1, with D perhaps matching TRBD1 (5 bases). Germline assignment: CDR1 DFQATT and CDR2 SNEGSKA (reference sequence). The CDR3 has 16 amino acids. V lost 2 bases and J lost 0, with 14 bases in between.

The gene calls are TRBV27 and TRBJ2-1; D not resolved. Looked up from germline, CDR1 is MNHEY and CDR2 is SMNVEV (reference sequence). The CDR3 has 15 residues. Trimming pared 2 bases from V and 2 bases from J, leaving 10 bases between. The CDR3 loop reads CASSLKGPTYNEQFF. CDR3 nucleotides: TGTGCCAGCAGTTTAAAGGGTCCAACCTACAATGAGCAGTTCTTC.

Only a few counts were recorded for this clonotype. The chain links TRBV6-5 to TRBJ1-1; D perhaps matches TRBD1 (5 bases). CDR1 and CDR2 from the germline V gene are MNHEY and SVGAGI. This CDR3 has 16 residues. The ends were cut back, 1 base at V and 0 bases at J, with 12 bases in the middle. The CDR3 sequence: CASSYWPREMNTEAFF. CDR3 bases: TGTGCCAGCAGTTACTGGCCCAGGGAAATGAACACTGAAGCTTTCTTT.

This clonotype was detected many times. V is TRBV28 and J is TRBJ2-7; TRBD2 is a possible D gene (5 bases). CDR1 and CDR2 (germline): MDHEN, SYDVKM. The CDR3 is 14 amino acids. Trimming stripped 7 bases from V and 1 base from J, with 14 bases between. Written as DNA, the CDR3 is TGTGCCAGCACAAAGACGGGGAATTCCTACGAGCAGTACTTC. This sequence encodes CASTKTGNSYEQYF.

This clonotype has a count of ten or more. The rearrangement links TRBV7-2 to TRBJ2-1; 16 bases agree with TRBD2. With 3 bases clipped from V and 7 bases from J, the junction kept 3 bases outside the gene matches. In germline, CDR1 is SGHTA, CDR2 FQGNSA. This CDR3 is built from 16 residues. The CDR3 region is CASSLGLAGGQNEQFF. The CDR3 coding sequence is TGTGCCAGCAGCTTGGGACTAGCGGGGGGGCAAAATGAGCAGTTCTTC. The variable domain in full, with the rest retrieved from reference TRBV7-2 and TRBJ2-1, is GAGVSQSPSNKVTEKGKDVELRCDPISGHTALYWYRQSLGQGLEFLIYFQGNSAPDKSGLPSDRFSAERTGGSVSTLTIQRTQQEDSAVYLCASSLGLAGGQNEQFFGPGTRLTVL.

The chain carries TRBV29-1 and TRBJ1-2; no clear D. There are 13 residues in the CDR3. Trimming stripped 4 bases from V and 2 bases from J, with 11 bases between. CDR1 and CDR2 from the germline V gene are SQVTM and ANQGSEA. The CDR3 DNA reads as TGCAGCGTTGGGACGCAGAAGAACTATGGCTACACCTTC. It specifies CSVGTQKNYGYTF.

This clonotype was detected many times. V gene TRBV11-2 combines with J gene TRBJ2-1; 7 bases match TRBD2. The CDR3 extends over 15 amino acids. V lost 2 bases, J lost 5 bases, and 6 bases stayed unmatched. CDR1 SGHAT and CDR2 FQNNGV come from the germline V gene. The CDR3 DNA is TGTGCCAGCAGCTTACGCCTAGCGGACAACAATGAGCAGTTCTTC. As protein: CASSLRLADNNEQFF.

The chain joins TRBV15 to TRBJ1-1; 7 nucleotides match TRBD1. This CDR3 spans 15 amino acids. V gave up 1 base and J gave up 1 base; unmatched junction bases: 3. The germline gives CDR1 LNHNV, CDR2 YYDKDF (reference sequence). CDR3 DNA sequence: TGTGCCACCAGCAGAGTTGGGACAGCGAACACTGAAGCTTTCTTT. It translates to CATSRVGTANTEAFF. Full variable domain (outside the CDR3, taken from reference TRBV15 and TRBJ1-1): DAMVIQNPRYQVTQFGKPVTLSCSQTLNHNVMYWYQQKSSQAPKLLFHYYDKDFNNEADTPDNFQSRRPNTSFCFLDIRSPGLGDTAMYLCATSRVGTANTEAFFGQGTRLTVV.

This clonotype was picked up many times. The V and J genes are TRBV15 and TRBJ2-1; a possible D gene is TRBD2 (5 bases). CDR1 LNHNV and CDR2 YYDKDF come from the germline V gene (reference sequence). The V end was cut by 1 base, the J end by 6 bases, with 10 bases between. CDR3 size: 14 residues. CDR3 in amino acids: CATSRVREINEQFF. Here the CDR3 DNA reads TGTGCCACCAGCAGAGTGAGGGAAATCAATGAGCAGTTCTTC.

This clonotype has at least ten counts. The rearrangement links TRBV7-6 to TRBJ2-1; TRBD2 agrees at 11 bases. J lost 1 base, V lost 3 bases, and 5 bases had no gene match. In germline, CDR1 is SGHVS, CDR2 FNYEAQ. The length of the CDR3 is 17 residues. CDR3 protein: CASSLGTSGSSYNEQFF. CDR3 nucleotide sequence: TGTGCCAGCAGCTTGGGCACTAGCGGGAGTTCCTACAATGAGCAGTTCTTC.

The gene calls are TRBV4-2 and TRBJ2-1; no firm D call. V lost 0 bases and J 4 bases, leaving 10 bases between the germline ends. Germline loops: CDR1 LGHNA, CDR2 YNFKEQ. The CDR3 is 15 residues long. The CDR3 sequence: CASSQDLQGYNEQFF. The DNA for the CDR3 is TGTGCCAGCAGCCAAGATCTTCAAGGATACAATGAGCAGTTCTTC.

This clonotype was recorded many times. The chain uses TRBV7-2 and TRBJ1-2; D gene unclear. The CDR3 is made up of 11 amino acids. The V end lost 8 bases, the J end lost 8 bases, and 12 bases lay between the germline ends. Germline values: CDR1 SGHTA, CDR2 FQGNSA. The CDR3 nucleotides are TGTGCCAGCTCCCTGACCGGCGGCTACACCTTC. Protein product: CASSLTGGYTF.

This clonotype was observed a few times. The gene calls are TRBV4-1 and TRBJ2-1; possibly TRBD2 for D (7 bases). Trimming shortened V by 0 bases and J by 8 bases, and 14 bases separated the two germline ends. This CDR3 spans 15 amino acids. Germline CDR1 and CDR2: MGHRA and YSYEKL. The CDR3 loop is CASSQERGGPDEQFF. The CDR3 nucleotides are TGCGCCAGCAGCCAAGAAAGGGGGGGGCCTGATGAGCAGTTCTTC.

V is TRBV11-2 and J is TRBJ2-1, with TRBD1 identical over 11 bases. The ends lost 1 base at V and 8 bases at J; junction bases unmatched: 4. This CDR3 has 15 residues. Germline loops: CDR1 SGHAT, CDR2 FQNNGV. The CDR3 reads CASSLGDRGFDEQFF. The CDR3 region has the DNA TGTGCCAGCAGCTTAGGGGACAGGGGGTTTGATGAGCAGTTCTTC.

There are a few counts of this clonotype. CDR3 residues: CASSTWTGGTTEAFF. CDR3 nucleotides: TGTGCCAGTAGTACCTGGACAGGGGGGACCACTGAAGCTTTCTTT. The V and J genes are TRBV19 and TRBJ1-1; 10 nucleotides match TRBD1. Unmatched junction bases numbered 6, after V lost 4 bases and J lost 4 bases. The CDR3 has 15 residues. Germline loops: CDR1 LNHDA, CDR2 SQIVND (reference sequence).

This clonotype appeared many times. The V call is TRBV2, the J call TRBJ1-5; 10 nucleotides match TRBD1. V lost 4 bases to trimming and J lost 6 bases; unmatched junction nucleotides: 6. There are 15 residues in the CDR3. The germline gives CDR1 SNHLY, CDR2 FYNNEI. CDR3 residues: CASSGTTGGTQPQHF. The DNA of the CDR3 is TGTGCCAGCAGTGGTACGACAGGGGGCACTCAGCCCCAGCATTTT.

V gene TRBV9 combines with J gene TRBJ2-5; TRBD1 matches at 7 bases. CDR1 and CDR2 (germline): SGDLS, YYNGEE. After removal of 3 bases from V and 5 bases from J, the junction contained 10 bases not matched to a gene. This CDR3 contains 15 residues. The CDR3 nucleotides read TGTGCCAGCAGCGCCGGGACAGTCGCCGGGGAGACCCAGTACTTC. Protein sequence: CASSAGTVAGETQYF.

This clonotype has ten or more counts. This chain connects TRBV7-9 to TRBJ2-7; TRBD1 matches 7 bases. Germline assignment: CDR1 SEHNR and CDR2 FQNEAQ (reference sequence). After removal of 3 bases from V and 0 bases from J, the junction contained 2 bases not matched to a gene. The CDR3 consists of 14 residues. The CDR3 DNA reads as TGTGCCAGCAGCTTTGGACAGGCCTCCTACGAGCAGTACTTC. Encoded protein: CASSFGQASYEQYF.